This T cell receptor (beta chain) came from a study of a mutant IDH1 vaccine in newly diagnosed glioma. Overall study results and limits: Overall, approximately 93% of patients had vaccine-induced immune responses.

On this clone itself: Its target is not known.

The CDR3 loop spans 15 amino acids. The V and J ends lost 3 bases and 5 bases, in that order; junction bases with no gene match: 6. The germline CDR1 and CDR2 sequences are KGHSH and LQKENI. Libraries were prepared by immunoSEQ multiplex PCR; TCRdb keeps only in-frame clonotypes and omits some of them. The sample records 68,000 or so clones, roughly 80% being singletons. Time point given: week 35, safety follow-up. In every dose of vaccine, 300 ug of mutant IDH1 20-mer peptide was given alongside topical imiquimod. The TCR originated in a man younger than 35 with glioma. Sequences were derived from PBMCs, sampled from a glioma patient whose treatment included an IDH1 peptide vaccine. V is TRBV18 and J is TRBJ2-7; 11 bases are a match to TRBD2. The CDR3 reads CASSPGLAEVDEQYF. CDR3 sequence (DNA): TGTGCCAGCTCACCGGGACTAGCGGAGGTCGACGAGCAGTACTTC.